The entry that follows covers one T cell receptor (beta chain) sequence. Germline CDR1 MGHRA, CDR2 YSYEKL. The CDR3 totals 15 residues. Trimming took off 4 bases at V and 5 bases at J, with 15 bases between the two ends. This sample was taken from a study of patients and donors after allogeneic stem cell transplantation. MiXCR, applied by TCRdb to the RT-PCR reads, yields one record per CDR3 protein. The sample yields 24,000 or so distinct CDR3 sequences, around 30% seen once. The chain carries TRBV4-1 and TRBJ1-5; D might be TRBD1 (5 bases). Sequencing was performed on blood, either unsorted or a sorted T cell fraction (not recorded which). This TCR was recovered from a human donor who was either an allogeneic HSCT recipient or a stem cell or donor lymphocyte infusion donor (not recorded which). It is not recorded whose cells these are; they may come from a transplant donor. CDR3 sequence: CASSPEGPVHQPQHF. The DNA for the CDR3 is TGCGCCAGCAGCCCCGAGGGGCCAGTTCATCAGCCCCAGCATTTT.